This T cell receptor (beta chain) was captured in a study of blood T cell repertoires in COVID-19. In the study overall: Italy, Spain and the United States were the sources of the convalescent and acute COVID-19 samples. In each case, the material was cDNA or gDNA derived from T cells, B-cell-depleted T cells, or PBMCs.

A note on this clone: At one boundary the junction diverges from the germline segment, which might be a read error.

Original handling: Estimation of nucleated cell counts was performed using reference gene primer amplification. Repertoires were generated with immunoSEQ multiplex PCR, while TCRdb's copy carries only in-frame clones and drops some. That table furnishes V, J and clone size, whereas the DNA furnished D and trimming. The table records some 95,000 clones, around three quarters of them present only once. This clonotype was sampled from a man aged 50 or older who had recovered from COVID-19. The sequenced sample was peripheral blood.

CDR3 in amino acids: CASSPTGGTKTGELFF. The CDR3 coding sequence is TGTGCCAGCAGTCCAACCGGGGGGACGAAAACCGGGGAGCTGTTTTTT. The genes are TRBV11-1 and TRBJ2-2; 7 bases are shared with TRBD2. Per germline, CDR1 SGHAT and CDR2 FQDESV (reference sequence). CDR3 length: 16 residues.